This T cell receptor (beta chain) was identified during a study of T cells in narcolepsy (dated by TCRdb to between 2018 and 2020). Looking at the study overall: Patients with narcolepsy type 1 or type 2 (NT1, NT2) and healthy control donors were enrolled in the study. The study sought autoreactive T cells targeting hypocretin neuron self-antigens (hypocretin, TRIB2) in narcolepsy patients, using TCR Vbeta sequencing to track clonotypes in blood and CSF. General study outcomes and caveats: Patients and controls had comparable numbers of sequenced blood memory CD4+ clonotypes, averaging about 40,000 and 33,000, respectively. No sequences matching autoreactive T cell clones were present in some of the blood memory CD4+ repertoires from patients and controls. Autoreactive clonotypes were reported to be detected serially in the blood of the same patients and of different patients, but not in the blood of healthy controls. Plots comparing CSF and blood CD4+ T cell clonotypes from the same patient highlighted HCRT-specific and TRIB2-specific autoreactive clonotypes.

Memory CD4+ T cells were sorted ex vivo from peripheral blood of narcolepsy patients and healthy controls for TCR Vbeta sequencing. The CDR3 sequence holds 13 residues, the cysteine and phenylalanine included. Only the CDR3 DNA is retained, 39 bases long and in frame from the first base. CDR1 and CDR2, per the germline V gene (reference sequence), are GTSNPN and SVGIG. V is reduced by 4 bases and J by 5 bases, leaving a spacing of 12 bases between them. A note on this clone: The target of this receptor is not known. The sample holds no much larger clone one base away, and base qualities are not on file.

Libraries were prepared through the immunoSEQ multiplex PCR assay. TCRdb retrieved this table from immuneACCESS and kept in-frame rearrangements only. Not all clones are present; in checked studies, unresolved V genes account for under half, and no reason is known for the remainder. The sample includes about 34,000 clones, with around 83% observed a single time. The ten largest clones capture approximately 2.7% of the sample. Recombination connected TRBV30 to TRBJ2-1; TRBD1 might be the D gene, on 5 matching bases. The TCR sequence derives from a human donor with narcolepsy. The sample was CD45RA- memory CD4+ T cells from PBMCs. The sample's cell subset or site label, decoded: memory T cells sorted ex vivo from peripheral blood. The nucleotides are TGTGCCTGGATTAGGGGTGAGGACAATGAGCAGTTCTTC. It is translated as CAWIRGEDNEQFF.